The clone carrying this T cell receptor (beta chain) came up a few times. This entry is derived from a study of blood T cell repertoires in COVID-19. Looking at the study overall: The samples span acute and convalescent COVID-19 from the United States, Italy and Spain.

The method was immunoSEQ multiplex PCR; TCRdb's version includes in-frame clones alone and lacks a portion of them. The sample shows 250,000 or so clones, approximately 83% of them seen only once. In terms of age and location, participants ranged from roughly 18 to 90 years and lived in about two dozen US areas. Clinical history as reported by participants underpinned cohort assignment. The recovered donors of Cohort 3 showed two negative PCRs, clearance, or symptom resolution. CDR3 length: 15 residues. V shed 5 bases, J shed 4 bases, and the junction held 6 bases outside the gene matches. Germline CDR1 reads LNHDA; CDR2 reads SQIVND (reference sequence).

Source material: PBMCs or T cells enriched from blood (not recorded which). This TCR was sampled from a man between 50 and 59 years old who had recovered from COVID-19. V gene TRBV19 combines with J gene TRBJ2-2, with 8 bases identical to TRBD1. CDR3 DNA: TGTGCCAGTAGTCCAGGGGGCGCGGGCACCGGGGAGCTGTTTTTT. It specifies CASSPGGAGTGELFF.